This T cell receptor beta chain is drawn from a study of blood T cells in healthy people across ages. Study results and limitations: Among T cells, TCR beta diversity per million cells dropped roughly linearly as age rose.

Each sample yielded at least 5.5 micrograms of PBMC total RNA. The CDR3 spans 24 residues. Trimming removed 1 base from V and 5 bases from J; junction bases left unmatched: 31. The germline CDR1 and CDR2 sequences are SGHRS and YFSETQ. This clonotype came up a few times. Its antigen is not known. A second PCR of about 6 to 12 cycles used a sample-barcoded 5' primer and a J-beta primer mix. Each CDR3 protein is one row after TCRdb ran MiXCR on the 5' RACE reads. The repertoire holds about 730,000 distinct CDR3 sequences, with roughly 47% as singletons. The gene calls are TRBV5-1 and TRBJ2-1; 9 bases are a match to TRBD2. The origin of this receptor is a woman aged 55-69 years in good health. Sequenced material: blood. Written as DNA, the CDR3 is TGCGCCAGCAGCTTGTTGACGGGAGGACCTATGGGGGCTAGCGGGATAGTCGGGAACAATGAGCAGTTCTTC. Its translation: CASSLLTGGPMGASGIVGNNEQFF. Combining the CDR3 with reference TRBV5-1 and TRBJ2-1 gives the whole variable domain KAGVTQTPRYLIKTRGQQVTLSCSPISGHRSVSWYQQTPGQGLQFLFEYFSETQRNKGNFPGRFSGRQFSNSRSEMNVSTLELGDSALYLCASSLLTGGPMGASGIVGNNEQFFGPGTRLTVL.